The source of this T cell receptor (beta chain) is a study of molecular identifiers for immune sequencing clone quantification. Findings and limits, study-wide: In CMV-specific effectors, clones above 20 copies held over 98% of molecules; naive, under 1%. Identical TCR molecules that share a barcode could lead to an underestimation of highly expanded clone sizes.

Naive CD8 T cells were sorted, and the gate applied was CD8+CD4-CCR7+CD45RA+. Listed TCR primers and previously described methods were used for bulk TCR libraries. TCRdb re-analysed the PCR reads in MiXCR, keeping a single row per CDR3 protein. This repertoire shows hundreds of thousands of distinct CDR3 sequences, about 25% found once; its top ten account for about 0.84%. Many counts were recorded for this clonotype. Its matching antigen is unknown. Germline CDR1 and CDR2: MGHRA and YSYEKL. The V and J ends lost 4 bases and 3 bases respectively, with 16 bases between them. The CDR3 loop spans 15 amino acids.

The TCR was taken from a human donor in good health. Some libraries in this study had Jurkat cell RNA spiked in. The chain employs TRBV4-1 and TRBJ2-7; no reliable D call. The sequencing sample was made of naive CD8+ T cells from blood, with Jurkat cell RNA spiked in. Subset noted: FACS-sorted CD8+CD4-CCR7+CD45RA+ naive T cells. Here the CDR3 reads CASSRLDGEDYEQYF. CDR3 coding DNA: TGCGCCAGCAGCCGATTGGACGGAGAGGACTACGAGCAGTACTTC.